These T cell receptor beta chains were read from a single sample in a study of shared clonotypes between healthy human individuals. Data came from immunoSEQ multiplex PCR; TCRdb stores just in-frame clones and leaves some out. Of more than 2 million clones in the sample, around 93% are singletons; the top ten hold about 1.7%. The sequencing input was naive CD8+ T cells from PBMCs. Receptors originate from a man in his late teens or twenties in good health. Some clones in this sample may be carry-over from other donors' samples. CDR3s include the opening cysteine and the closing phenylalanine or tryptophan. Fields, in order: clone size, J gene, V gene, D gene, CDR3 protein, CDR3 DNA. A D gene is named only where the DNA matches it firmly. Clone size is not always given. Where it is, it says once, few, many or a class for expanded clones.

size: .
J: TRBJ2-7
V: TRBV15
D: TRBD2
CDR3: CATSRDLTGGLYEQYF
DNA: TGTGCCACCAGCAGAGATCTCACGGGGGGGCTTTACGAGCAGTACTTC

size: .
J: TRBJ2-7
V: TRBV5-5
D: .
CDR3: CASSLEIFTSSYEQYF
DNA: TGTGCCAGCAGCTTGGAGATTTTTACTAGCAGCTACGAGCAGTACTTC

size: .
J: TRBJ2-7
V: TRBV7-2
D: TRBD2
CDR3: CASSPGLAGFSYEQYF
DNA: TGTGCCAGCAGCCCAGGCCTAGCGGGTTTCTCCTACGAGCAGTACTTC

size: .
J: TRBJ1-1
V: TRBV27
D: TRBD1
CDR3: CASSLLTGAESFF
DNA: TGTGCCAGCAGCCTACTGACAGGGGCAGAGTCTTTCTTT

size: once
J: TRBJ2-2
V: TRBV27
D: TRBD1
CDR3: CASSLPRDRGNTGELFF
DNA: TGTGCCAGCAGTTTACCCCGGGACAGGGGGAACACCGGGGAGCTGTTTTTT

size: once
J: TRBJ2-7
V: TRBV5-1
D: .
CDR3: CASSRTADPYEQYF
DNA: TGCGCCAGCTCGCGGACTGCCGACCCCTACGAGCAGTACTTC

size: .
J: TRBJ2-7
V: TRBV11-2
D: .
CDR3: CASSLGSGSEQYF
DNA: TGTGCCAGCAGCTTAGGGTCGGGGAGCGAGCAGTACTTC

size: .
J: TRBJ2-7
V: TRBV10-3
D: TRBD1
CDR3: CAISESRNRDRISYEQYF
DNA: TGTGCCATCAGTGAGTCGAGGAACCGGGACAGAATCTCCTACGAGCAGTACTTC

size: .
J: TRBJ2-5
V: TRBV14
D: TRBD1
CDR3: CASSQSKVGQFQETQYF
DNA: TGTGCCAGCAGCCAGAGCAAAGTGGGACAGTTCCAAGAGACCCAGTACTTC

size: .
J: TRBJ2-3
V: TRBV7-6
D: TRBD1
CDR3: CASSRDRGALLTDTQYF
DNA: TGTGCCAGCAGCCGGGACAGGGGCGCCCTTCTCACAGATACGCAGTATTTT

size: .
J: TRBJ2-1
V: TRBV6-1
D: .
CDR3: CASSEPWQGTNEQFF
DNA: TGTGCCAGCAGTGAACCATGGCAGGGAACCAATGAGCAGTTCTTC

size: .
J: TRBJ2-7
V: TRBV15
D: .
CDR3: CATSTSRIYEQYF
DNA: TGTGCCACCAGCACGTCTCGGATATACGAGCAGTACTTC

size: .
J: TRBJ1-5
V: TRBV7-9
D: .
CDR3: CASSRTEASQPQHF
DNA: TGTGCCAGCAGCCGGACGGAGGCGTCCCAGCCCCAGCATTTT

size: .
J: TRBJ2-6
V: TRBV5-1
D: TRBD2
CDR3: CASSLVSAGGEAGANVLTF
DNA: TGCGCCAGCAGCTTGGTTTCGGCGGGAGGGGAGGCTGGGGCCAACGTCCTGACTTTC

size: .
J: TRBJ2-5
V: TRBV4-2
D: TRBD2
CDR3: CASSPLVGEGSEDQETQYF
DNA: TGTGCCAGCAGCCCCTTAGTCGGGGAGGGGAGTGAGGATCAAGAGACCCAGTACTTC

size: .
J: TRBJ2-7
V: TRBV7-6
D: TRBD2
CDR3: CASSPVAGGGYEQYF
DNA: TGTGCCAGCAGCCCCGTAGCGGGAGGAGGGTACGAGCAGTACTTC

size: .
J: TRBJ1-6
V: TRBV25-1
D: .
CDR3: CASSEWGDNSPLHF
DNA: TGTGCCAGCAGTGAATGGGGGGATAATTCACCCCTCCACTTT

size: .
J: TRBJ1-2
V: TRBV27
D: TRBD1
CDR3: CASSLRSSQGEVYGYTF
DNA: TGTGCCAGCAGTTTAAGGTCTAGTCAGGGGGAGGTGTATGGCTACACCTTC

size: .
J: TRBJ2-7
V: TRBV9
D: TRBD2
CDR3: CASSVDYREGGHSSYEQYF
DNA: TGTGCCAGCAGCGTAGATTATCGGGAGGGCGGGCATAGCTCCTACGAGCAGTACTTC

size: .
J: TRBJ2-7
V: TRBV9
D: .
CDR3: CASSVDGGPYEQYF
DNA: TGTGCCAGCAGCGTAGACGGGGGACCCTACGAGCAGTACTTC

size: .
J: TRBJ2-3
V: TRBV6-1
D: .
CDR3: CASSVDTFGLTDTQYF
DNA: TGTGCCAGCAGTGTGGACACTTTTGGGCTCACAGATACGCAGTATTTT

size: .
J: TRBJ2-7
V: TRBV9
D: .
CDR3: CASSVSDGAYEQYF
DNA: TGTGCCAGCAGCGTCTCGGACGGGGCCTACGAGCAGTACTTC

size: once
J: TRBJ2-7
V: TRBV7-8
D: .
CDR3: CASSLAEQKIYEQYF
DNA: TGTGCCAGCAGCTTAGCGGAACAGAAAATTTACGAGCAGTACTTC

size: .
J: TRBJ1-2
V: TRBV5-4
D: .
CDR3: CASSRFVNLANYGYTF
DNA: TGTGCCAGCAGCCGTTTCGTCAACCTCGCTAACTATGGCTACACCTTC

size: .
J: TRBJ2-1
V: TRBV6-1
D: .
CDR3: CASSELDYLTYNEQFF
DNA: TGTGCCAGCAGTGAATTGGACTACCTAACCTACAATGAGCAGTTCTTC

size: once
J: TRBJ2-2
V: TRBV9
D: TRBD2
CDR3: CASSHEGTSGTGELFF
DNA: TGTGCCAGCAGCCACGAAGGGACTAGCGGAACCGGGGAGCTGTTTTTT

size: few
J: TRBJ1-1
V: TRBV11-2
D: .
CDR3: CASFPGTRGAEAFF
DNA: TGTGCCAGCTTCCCCGGGACTAGGGGGGCTGAAGCTTTCTTT

size: .
J: TRBJ1-5
V: TRBV9
D: .
CDR3: CASSAGGEPQHF
DNA: TGTGCCAGCAGCGCCGGTGGTGAGCCCCAGCATTTT

size: .
J: TRBJ2-7
V: TRBV7-9
D: TRBD2
CDR3: CASSWFSGSLSYEQYF
DNA: TGTGCCAGCAGCTGGTTTAGCGGGAGCCTTAGTTACGAGCAGTACTTC

size: .
J: TRBJ1-4
V: TRBV29-1
D: TRBD1
CDR3: CSVEARDSPSTNEKLFF
DNA: TGCAGCGTTGAAGCCCGGGACAGTCCTTCAACTAATGAAAAACTGTTTTTT

size: .
J: TRBJ2-5
V: TRBV7-3
D: TRBD1
CDR3: CASSTGTGLLYQETQYF
DNA: TGTGCCAGCAGCACCGGGACAGGGCTCCTGTACCAAGAGACCCAGTACTTC

size: .
J: TRBJ2-7
V: TRBV5-6
D: TRBD1
CDR3: CASSEGGTGGYEQYF
DNA: TGTGCCAGCAGCGAAGGAGGGACAGGGGGATACGAGCAGTACTTC

size: .
J: TRBJ2-1
V: TRBV19
D: TRBD2
CDR3: CASSTRLAGGSSYNEQFF
DNA: TGTGCCAGTAGTACCCGACTAGCGGGAGGAAGCTCCTACAATGAGCAGTTCTTC

size: .
J: TRBJ1-5
V: TRBV6-5
D: .
CDR3: CASSGTEYSNQPQHF
DNA: TGTGCCAGCAGTGGGACGGAGTATAGCAATCAGCCCCAGCATTTT

size: .
J: TRBJ1-4
V: TRBV5-6
D: TRBD1
CDR3: CASSLGQGNEKLFF
DNA: TGTGCCAGCAGCTTGGGACAGGGGAATGAAAAACTGTTTTTT

size: .
J: TRBJ2-7
V: TRBV6-6
D: TRBD2
CDR3: CASRGGLAGENEQYF
DNA: TGTGCCAGCAGAGGGGGCCTAGCGGGGGAGAACGAGCAGTACTTC

size: .
J: TRBJ2-1
V: TRBV27
D: TRBD2
CDR3: CASSLSRREPYNEQFF
DNA: TGTGCCAGCAGCCTCTCCCGGCGGGAGCCCTACAATGAGCAGTTCTTC

size: .
J: TRBJ1-2
V: TRBV28
D: .
CDR3: CASSPLLDTNYGYTF
DNA: TGTGCCAGCAGTCCACTTCTGGATACTAACTATGGCTACACCTTC

size: .
J: TRBJ1-2
V: TRBV14
D: TRBD1
CDR3: CASSLTRDRGRKGSGDYGYTF
DNA: TGTGCCAGCAGCCTCACCCGGGACAGGGGGCGGAAGGGCTCAGGGGACTATGGCTACACCTTC

size: .
J: TRBJ1-1
V: TRBV7-9
D: TRBD1
CDR3: CASSVDRVTMNTEAFF
DNA: TGTGCCAGCAGCGTGGACAGGGTAACAATGAACACTGAAGCTTTCTTT

size: .
J: TRBJ2-1
V: TRBV5-6
D: .
CDR3: CASSSIETSSNEQFF
DNA: TGTGCCAGCAGCTCAATCGAGACTAGTAGCAATGAGCAGTTCTTC

size: once
J: TRBJ2-7
V: TRBV5-4
D: .
CDR3: CASSFGISYEQYF
DNA: TGTGCCAGCAGCTTTGGGATATCCTACGAGCAGTACTTC

size: .
J: TRBJ2-7
V: TRBV5-1
D: TRBD1
CDR3: CASSGDSSYEQYF
DNA: TGCGCCAGCAGCGGGGACAGTTCCTACGAGCAGTACTTC

size: once
J: TRBJ2-5
V: TRBV14
D: .
CDR3: CASSQGTRETQYF
DNA: TGTGCCAGCAGCCAGGGGACAAGGGAGACCCAGTACTTC

size: .
J: TRBJ2-7
V: TRBV7-6
D: TRBD2
CDR3: CASSLGTSGSSYEQYF
DNA: TGTGCCAGCAGCTTGGGGACTAGCGGGAGCTCCTACGAGCAGTACTTC

size: .
J: TRBJ2-1
V: TRBV15
D: .
CDR3: CATSRGGQEASNEQFF
DNA: TGTGCCACCAGCAGAGGGGGGCAGGAGGCTTCCAATGAGCAGTTCTTC

size: .
J: TRBJ1-4
V: TRBV23-1
D: .
CDR3: CASSHRGATNEKLFF
DNA: TGCGCCAGCAGTCACAGGGGAGCAACTAATGAAAAACTGTTTTTT

size: .
J: TRBJ1-2
V: TRBV28
D: TRBD1
CDR3: CASSLTLVGQGAYGYTF
DNA: TGTGCCAGCAGTTTAACGCTGGTGGGACAGGGAGCTTATGGCTACACCTTC

size: .
J: TRBJ2-1
V: TRBV7-9
D: .
CDR3: CATDSVTEQFF
DNA: TGTGCCACCGACTCCGTGACTGAGCAGTTCTTC

size: .
J: TRBJ1-2
V: TRBV6-5
D: .
CDR3: CASSYGSGRDYGYTF
DNA: TGTGCCAGCAGTTACGGATCGGGGAGGGACTATGGCTACACCTTC

size: .
J: TRBJ1-4
V: TRBV19
D: TRBD1
CDR3: CASSNPRRDRGNEKLFF
DNA: TGTGCCAGTAGCAACCCGAGGCGGGACAGAGGTAATGAAAAACTGTTTTTT

size: .
J: TRBJ2-2
V: TRBV28
D: .
CDR3: CASSPLGRLNTGELFF
DNA: TGTGCCAGCAGTCCACTAGGGAGACTTAACACCGGGGAGCTGTTTTTT

size: .
J: TRBJ1-5
V: TRBV27
D: .
CDR3: CASSLFSGNQPQHF
DNA: TGTGCCAGCAGTTTATTCTCCGGCAATCAGCCCCAGCATTTT

size: .
J: TRBJ2-3
V: TRBV7-8
D: TRBD2
CDR3: CASSSHLAGLDTDTQYF
DNA: TGTGCCAGCAGCTCCCACTTAGCGGGGTTGGACACAGATACGCAGTATTTT